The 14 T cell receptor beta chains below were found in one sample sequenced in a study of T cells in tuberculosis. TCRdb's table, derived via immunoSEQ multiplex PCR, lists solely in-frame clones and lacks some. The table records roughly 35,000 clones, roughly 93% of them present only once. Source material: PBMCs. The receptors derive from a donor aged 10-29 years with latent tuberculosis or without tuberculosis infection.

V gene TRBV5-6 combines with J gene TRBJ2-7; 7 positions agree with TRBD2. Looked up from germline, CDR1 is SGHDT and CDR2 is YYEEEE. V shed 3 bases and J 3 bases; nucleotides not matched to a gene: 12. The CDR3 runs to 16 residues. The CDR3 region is CASSSLRLAVHYEQYF. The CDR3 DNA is TGTGCCAGCAGCTCCCTCCGCCTAGCGGTCCACTACGAGCAGTACTTC.

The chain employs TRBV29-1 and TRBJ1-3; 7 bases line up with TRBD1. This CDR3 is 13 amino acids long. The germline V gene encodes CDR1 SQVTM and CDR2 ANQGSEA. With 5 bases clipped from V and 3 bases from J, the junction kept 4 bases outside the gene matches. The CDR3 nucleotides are TGCAGCGTTATCCGGGACAGTGGAAACACCATATATTTT. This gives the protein CSVIRDSGNTIYF.

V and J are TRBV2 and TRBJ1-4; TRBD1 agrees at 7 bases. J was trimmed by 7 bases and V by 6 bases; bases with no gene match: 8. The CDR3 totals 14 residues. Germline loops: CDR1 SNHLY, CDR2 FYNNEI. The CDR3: CASRPTGNGEKLFF. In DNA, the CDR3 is TGTGCCAGCAGGCCGACAGGGAATGGTGAAAAACTGTTTTTT.

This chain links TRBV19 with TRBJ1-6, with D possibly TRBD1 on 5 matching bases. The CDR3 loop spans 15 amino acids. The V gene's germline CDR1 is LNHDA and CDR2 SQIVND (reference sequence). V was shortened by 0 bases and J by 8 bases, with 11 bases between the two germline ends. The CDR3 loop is CASSIDGGIHSPLHF. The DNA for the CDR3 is TGTGCCAGTAGTATAGACGGGGGTATTCATTCACCCCTCCACTTT.

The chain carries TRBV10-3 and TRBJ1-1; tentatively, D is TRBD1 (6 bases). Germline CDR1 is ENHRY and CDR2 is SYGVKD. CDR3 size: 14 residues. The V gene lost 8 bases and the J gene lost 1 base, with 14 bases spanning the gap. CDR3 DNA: TGTGCCATCGCAACAGGGAGATCGAACACTGAAGCTTTCTTT. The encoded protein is CAIATGRSNTEAFF.

Here the CDR3 DNA reads TGCGCCAGCAGCGTAGGACAGTTGAACACTGAAGCTTTCTTT. Translating gives CASSVGQLNTEAFF. The rearrangement joins TRBV5-1 to TRBJ1-1; a possible D gene is TRBD1 (6 bases). Germline CDR1 and CDR2: SGHRS and YFSETQ. V dropped 4 bases and J dropped 0 bases, with 10 bases sitting between them. The CDR3 sequence is 14 residues long.

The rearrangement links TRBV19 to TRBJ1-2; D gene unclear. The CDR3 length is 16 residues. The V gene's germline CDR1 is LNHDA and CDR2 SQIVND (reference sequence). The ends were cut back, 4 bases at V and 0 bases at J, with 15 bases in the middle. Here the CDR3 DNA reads TGTGCCAGTAGTACCCTTAGCCGACCTTCTAACTATGGCTACACCTTC. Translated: CASSTLSRPSNYGYTF.

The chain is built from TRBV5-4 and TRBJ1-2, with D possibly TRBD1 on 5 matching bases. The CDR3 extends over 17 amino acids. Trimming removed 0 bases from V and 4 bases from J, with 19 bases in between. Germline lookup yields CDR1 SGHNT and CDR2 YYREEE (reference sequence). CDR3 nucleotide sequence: TGTGCCAGCAGCTTGGAAGGCAGGGTAGAGAAAGCCTATGGCTACACCTTC. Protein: CASSLEGRVEKAYGYTF.

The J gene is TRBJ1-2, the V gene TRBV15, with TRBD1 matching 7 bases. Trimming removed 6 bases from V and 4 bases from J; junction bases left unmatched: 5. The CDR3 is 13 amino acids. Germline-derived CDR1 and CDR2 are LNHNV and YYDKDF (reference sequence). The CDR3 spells CATSPDRPYGYTF. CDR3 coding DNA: TGTGCCACCAGTCCGGACAGGCCCTATGGCTACACCTTC.

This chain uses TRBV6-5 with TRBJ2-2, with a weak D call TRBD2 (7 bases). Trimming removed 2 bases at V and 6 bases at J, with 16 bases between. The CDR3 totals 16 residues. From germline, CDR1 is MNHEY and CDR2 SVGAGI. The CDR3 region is CASSYTRGRFPGELFF. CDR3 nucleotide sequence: TGTGCCAGCAGTTACACGCGGGGGCGCTTCCCCGGGGAGCTGTTTTTT.

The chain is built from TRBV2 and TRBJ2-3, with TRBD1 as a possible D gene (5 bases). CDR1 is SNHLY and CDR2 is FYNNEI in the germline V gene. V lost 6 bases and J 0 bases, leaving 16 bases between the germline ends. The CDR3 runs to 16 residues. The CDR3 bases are TGTGCCAGCAGCGCTCCTAGGGGCATGAGCACAGATACGCAGTATTTT. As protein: CASSAPRGMSTDTQYF.

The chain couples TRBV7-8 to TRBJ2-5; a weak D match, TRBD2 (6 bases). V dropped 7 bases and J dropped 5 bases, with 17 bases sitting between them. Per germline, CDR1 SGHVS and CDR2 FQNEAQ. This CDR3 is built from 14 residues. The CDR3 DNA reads TGTGCCAGCACCAACCTCGGGACTGTCGAGACCCAGTACTTC. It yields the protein CASTNLGTVETQYF.

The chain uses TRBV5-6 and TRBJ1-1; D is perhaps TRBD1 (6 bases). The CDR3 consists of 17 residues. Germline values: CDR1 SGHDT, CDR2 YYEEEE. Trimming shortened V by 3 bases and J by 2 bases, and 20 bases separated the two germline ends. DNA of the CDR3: TGTGCCAGCAGCTCGCCCCGGGACACTTACGTTAACACTGAAGCTTTCTTT. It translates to CASSSPRDTYVNTEAFF.

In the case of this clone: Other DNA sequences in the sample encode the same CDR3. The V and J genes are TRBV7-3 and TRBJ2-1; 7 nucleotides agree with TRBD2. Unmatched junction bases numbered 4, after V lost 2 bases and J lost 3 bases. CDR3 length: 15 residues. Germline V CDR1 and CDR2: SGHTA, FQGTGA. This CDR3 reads CASSLGGGLYNEQFF. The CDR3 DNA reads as TGTGCCAGCAGCTTAGGCGGGGGTCTCTACAATGAGCAGTTCTTC. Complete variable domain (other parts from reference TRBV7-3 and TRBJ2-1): GAGVSQTPSNKVTEKGKYVELRCDPISGHTALYWYRQSLGQGPEFLIYFQGTGAADDSGLPNDRFFAVRPEGSVSTLKIQRTERGDSAVYLCASSLGGGLYNEQFFGPGTRLTVL.